This TCR beta chain is drawn from a study of neurological immune-mediated disorders (dated by TCRdb to 2018 to 2020). For context, the study as a whole: Of the approximately 34 multiple sclerosis patients, about 30 had relapsing-remitting MS and 3 had secondary progressive MS. The study compared peripheral blood TCR-beta repertoires of HTLV-I-associated myelopathy (HAM/TSP) patients, multiple sclerosis patients and healthy controls using UMI-based sequencing. Longitudinal samples, technical triplicates and paired sorted CD4+ and CD8+ T-cell subsets, alongside PBMC samples, were included among the approximately 100 TCR-beta libraries. Longitudinal HAM/TSP and healthy donors had 3 time-points each (about 3-45 month intervals). Of the roughly 70 subjects in the cohort, roughly 14 were HAM/TSP patients, 34 were multiple sclerosis patients, and around 20 were healthy controls. The paper's findings and limits, for the study overall: The MS cluster was not associated with any clinical or MRI features, and the authors stated that larger cohorts are needed. In phylogenetic analysis, the repertoires of 18 of 34 MS patients grouped into a cluster of related CDR3 sequences, which suggests a possible signature at the repertoire level. TCR clonal expansion was greatest in HAM/TSP patients and smallest in MS patients, who ranked below even healthy controls. Expanded clones from different subjects shared no identical CDR3 amino acid sequences, which suggests that TCR-beta repertoires were private in all groups.

Trimming at the junction amounts to 5 bases on V and 5 bases on J, and the germline ends lie 12 bases apart. The CDR3 goes from the cysteine to the phenylalanine over 13 residues. Just CDR3 DNA is preserved here, 39 bases in frame from base 1. CDR1 is given as SGHAT and CDR2 as FQDESV, both from the germline V gene (reference sequence). cDNA was synthesized by template-switch 5'RACE using a primer with a 10-nucleotide random unique molecular identifier that tagged each TCR transcript. Every sequencing run covered 15-18 subjects and yielded more than 160 million TCR-beta sequences. The RNeasy kit was used for extraction of total RNA. The KAPA Real-time Library Amplification kit was used to amplify TCR-beta VDJ regions with primers targeting the TCR constant region and the 5'RACE anchor. A first PCR added sample indexes and Illumina adaptors, and a second PCR then raised library yield. After purification with Ampure beads, the TCR product of roughly 650 bp was size-selected on a 2% E-gel SizeSelection system. Before pooling, library quality was checked on a Bioanalyzer, concentration was measured with Qubit, and libraries were quantified with the Kapa Library Quantification kit. Paired-end 2 x 150 bp sequencing of the libraries was performed on an Illumina HiSeq 2500. To increase sequence diversity, about 23-30% phiX was spiked into each library pool. Turning to the authors' computational methods: Quality-filtered reads were processed with the UMI-based MiGEC pipeline, which removed over 80% of raw TCR sequences during error correction. IMGT germline references were used for aligning VDJ genes, and each clonotype was defined as a unique CDR3 amino acid sequence together with its V-J genes. Clonal expansion, Shannon diversity, and CDR3 relatedness (CalcPairwiseDistances, ClusterSamples) were evaluated with VDJtools, and phylogenetic trees were built with CLCbio workbench. Expanded clones were defined as having at least 8 unique UMIs, based on coefficient-of-variation modelling across technical triplicates. TCRdb reprocessed the public reads (quality trimming at Q25 with fastp, clone calling with MiXCR) and kept in-frame beta chains. Each CDR3 protein appears once, grouped with its most common genes and DNA. Here the V and J calls rest on TCRdb's processing, not on the authors' analysis. The sample table lists 80,000 to 100,000 distinct CDR3 sequences, 4.5% to 7.5% of them with a count of one. Roughly 8.6% of the sample rests with the top ten.

What this sample's time point label stands for: longitudinal time-point 2. Libraries from unsorted PBMCs were made from 2 million PBMCs kept in RNAlater at -80 degrees C until RNA extraction. Multiple sclerosis patients were enrolled in a US clinical protocol under which disease progression was evaluated by magnetic resonance imaging. Peripheral blood was subjected to Ficoll-Hypaque density gradient centrifugation to isolate PBMCs, which were then cryopreserved in liquid nitrogen. This clonotype appeared a few times. The antigen it binds to is not known. No much larger clonotype is one base removed from it; base qualities were not supplied.

This receptor was identified in a woman aged 60-70 years with multiple sclerosis. The sequence is built from TRBV11-1 and TRBJ1-1; no D gene is confidently identified. Specimen: PBMCs. The nucleotide sequence is TGTGCCAGCAGCCCGGCCTCACGGACTGAAGCTTTCTTT. The resulting protein is CASSPASRTEAFF.